This TCR beta chain was retrieved from a study of T-cell reconstitution after alpha-beta-depleted transplantation in children (dated by TCRdb to the mid-2010s). About the study as a whole: Using TCR repertoire profiling, the study followed T-cell immune reconstitution in a quantitative way in children after TCRalphabeta/CD19-depleted allogeneic hematopoietic cell transplantation.

V was cut back by 4 bases and J by 4 bases, leaving a gap of 7 bases between them. The cysteine opens and the phenylalanine closes a CDR3 of 13 amino acids. Here the CDR3 DNA is all that survives: 39 bases in frame from base 1. Libraries were made using PCR. For sequencing, an Illumina HiSeq 2500 was employed. Molecular barcoding was employed in the preparation of TCR libraries, with unique molecular identifiers being used to normalize TCRbeta repertoire quantification. The raw public data were reprocessed by TCRdb itself: fastp quality trimming at Q25, MiXCR clonotype calling, in-frame beta chains only. Each entry merges the rows of one CDR3 protein and shows their most common DNA and genes. The sample data list some 300,000 distinct CDR3 sequences, and about a tenth of these were observed just once. Around 2.4% of the sample is in the top ten clones. Turning to this clonotype: Its antigen has not been determined. No much larger clonotype is one base removed from it; base qualities were not supplied.

This clonotype was sampled from a human donor who donated a stem cell graft to a child with acute lymphoblastic leukemia. The starting material was PBMCs from the stem cell graft donor, obtained from the stem cell graft. The rearrangement combines TRBV12-3 or TRBV12-4 with TRBJ2-2; too little of a D gene remains to name it. This receptor carries the CDR3 CASSSLSTGELFF. The DNA reads as follows: TGTGCCAGCAGTTCACTGAGCACCGGGGAGCTGTTTTTT.